The sequence of this T cell receptor (beta chain) was determined in a study of T cells in Graves' hyperthyroidism and ophthalmopathy (dated by TCRdb to the late 2010s). Describing the broader study: Peripheral blood samples were taken at the time of initial diagnosis, prior to any treatment. To identify distinguishing TCR V-J signatures, a discovery cohort of 90 to 100 patients was used, comprising 43 with Graves' ophthalmopathy and 57 with stable Graves' hyperthyroidism. Prospective prediction of ophthalmopathy was tested in an independent validation cohort of approximately 18 hyperthyroidism patients and some 17 patients who later progressed to ophthalmopathy. For training and testing, the 95 to 100 patients in the discovery cohort were randomly divided in a 7:3 ratio. In addition, the study compared T-cell repertoires in thyroid tissue and in blood from six Graves' hyperthyroidism patients. Following sampling, methimazole starting at 30 mg daily was given to hyperthyroidism patients, and high-dose intravenous methylprednisolone was given to ophthalmopathy patients. The paper reports TCR Vbeta CDR3 sequencing of some 140 peripheral blood samples: 43 ophthalmopathy, roughly 80 hyperthyroidism and approximately 17 progressor patients.

V lost 2 bases and J lost 4 bases; the stretch between them is 11 bases long. From the cysteine through the phenylalanine, the CDR3 covers 14 amino acids. The DNA shown is the 42-base CDR3, in frame from base 1. The CDR1 and CDR2 encoded by the germline V gene are SGHDT and YYEEEE. Stable Graves' hyperthyroidism was defined as the absence of progression to ophthalmopathy over 18 months of follow-up. Hyperthyroidism patients were newly diagnosed, had a disease duration of under 2 months, and were aged 18 to 65 years. Any patient with an uncontrolled infection, another autoimmune disease, pregnancy or lactation was excluded. Diagnoses were based on clinical symptoms, serum thyroxine and TRAb, thyroid ultrasound and orbital computed tomography. PBMCs were isolated from 7.5 to 10 ml of fresh peripheral blood by Ficoll-Paque density gradient centrifugation. Total RNA was extracted with Trizol reagent, and quality was checked on an Agilent 2100 Bioanalyzer.

The TCR beta CDR3 regions were amplified from RNA transcripts. The TCR CDR3 was subjected to a first round of RT-PCR using the HTBI primer set and the Qiagen OneStep RT-PCR kit. The libraries were constructed in a second round of multiplex PCR and then size-selected and purified. Libraries were sequenced paired-end with 100 bp reads on an Illumina HiSeq2000. Regarding the original processing steps: Raw data were processed with SOAPnuke, discarding reads with adapters, uncalled bases, mean Phred below 15, or no exact constant-primer or identifier match. COPE v1.2.5 was used to merge high-quality paired reads, and clonotypes were defined as unique nucleotide sequences. MiTCR v1.1 was used to align the clonotypes against IMGT TRBV, TRBD and TRBJ reference segments. Analysis was restricted to V-J combinations with a frequency above 0.0001, which covered 98% to 99.2% of repertoires. The TCS score was defined as the ratio of F50 (clonal expansion) to E x V (chaos), calculated using BLOSUM62-based TCRdist between CDR3 peptides within each V-J. Welch's t-statistics and random forest reduced around 510 V-J features to 13, which were used in a naive Bayes classifier (R e1071). TCRdb took the public reads, trimmed them with fastp at Q25, ran MiXCR for clone calling and kept in-frame beta chains. CDR3 protein duplicates are merged, each entry listing the most common genes and DNA. The V and J calls were not made by the authors but by TCRdb's processing. This sample gives 300,000 to 350,000 distinct CDR3 sequences in total; about 20% of them show up just once. The ten most abundant clones make up under 55% of the sample.

General study outcomes and caveats: In validation, the model predicted progression to ophthalmopathy a median of about 6.5 months before onset, with 70% to 71% sensitivity and just under 75% specificity. Blood samples also contained most of the expanded thyroid clonotypes (frequency above 0.001), which suggests that blood repertoires may reflect thyroid immune responses. Sample size was not statistically predetermined, and blinding of investigators to group allocation was not performed. A 13 V-J signature model separated ophthalmopathy from stable hyperthyroidism, with 87.88% sensitivity and roughly 84% specificity in cross-validation and 80%/75% in testing.

This clonotype was detected ten times or more. The antigen it recognizes is unknown. The sample holds no much larger clone one base away, and base qualities are not on file. The sequence joins TRBV5-6 to TRBJ2-3, and possibly TRBD1, on 6 matching bases. Source material: blood. The TCR comes from a woman between 45 and 65 years old with Graves' hyperthyroidism. The nucleotide sequence reads as follows: TGTGCCAGCAGCTTAGGGGGAGCGGCAGATACGCAGTATTTT. The translation is CASSLGGAADTQYF.